This passage covers 26 T cell receptor beta chains from one sample sequenced in a study of blood T cell repertoires in COVID-19. Assay used: immunoSEQ multiplex PCR; TCRdb lists only in-frame clones, some missing. The sample includes about 380,000 clones, around 89% seen only once; the top ten take 1.2%. Sequenced material: PBMCs or T cells enriched from blood (not recorded which). These receptors all come from a young woman who had recovered from COVID-19.

The chain recombines TRBV27 with TRBJ2-7; TRBD1 aligns across 8 bases. V dropped 4 bases and J dropped 0; count of bases not matched to a gene: 5. Germline V gene lookup returns CDR1 MNHEY and CDR2 SMNVEV (reference sequence). The CDR3 is 15 residues long. DNA of the CDR3: TGTGCCAGCAGTTCCGAGGGGACAGGCTCCTACGAGCAGTACTTC. It yields the protein CASSSEGTGSYEQYF.

The CDR3 protein is CASSEAGLAGDREELFF. The CDR3 DNA is TGTGCCAGCAGTGAGGCGGGACTAGCGGGCGACCGCGAGGAGCTGTTTTTT. This rearrangement joins TRBV6-1 to TRBJ2-2; TRBD2 matches 12 bases. The germline V gene encodes CDR1 MNHNS and CDR2 SASEGT. V was pared by 3 bases and J by 10 bases, with 12 bases of the junction left unmatched. CDR3 size: 17 residues.

A single count supports this clone. The chain combines TRBV4-1 with TRBJ2-1, with 9 bases identical to TRBD2. Germline CDR1 and CDR2: MGHRA and YSYEKL. The V and J ends lost 1 base and 4 bases, in that order; junction bases with no gene match: 5. This CDR3 region has 16 residues. CDR3 bases: TGCGCCAGCAGCCAAGCAAGCGGGGGGACTTACAATGAGCAGTTCTTC. This encodes CASSQASGGTYNEQFF.

The rearrangement links TRBV19 to TRBJ2-1, with TRBD2 identical over 14 bases. The CDR3 runs to 19 residues. J gave up 0 bases and V 6 bases, and 10 bases lay outside the gene matches. Looked up from germline, CDR1 is LNHDA and CDR2 is SQIVND (reference sequence). CDR3 nucleotides: TGTGCCAGTAGCTCTAGACTAGCGGGGGGGGAAAGCTCCTACAATGAGCAGTTCTTC. Its protein product is CASSSRLAGGESSYNEQFF.

This clone turned up a few times. The chain uses TRBV13 and TRBJ2-2; TRBD1 agrees at 10 bases. The germline V gene encodes CDR1 PRHDT and CDR2 FYEKMQ (reference sequence). The junction had 3 bases not matched to a gene; V was cut back by 0 bases and J by 5 bases. There are 16 residues in the CDR3. CDR3: CASSLGDRGITGELFF. The CDR3 nucleotides read TGTGCCAGCAGCTTAGGGGACAGGGGGATTACCGGGGAGCTGTTTTTT. The whole variable domain, filled in from reference TRBV13 and TRBJ2-2, reads AAGVIQSPRHLIKEKRETATLKCYPIPRHDTVYWYQQGPGQDPQFLISFYEKMQSDKGSIPDRFSAQQFSDYHSELNMSSLELGDSALYFCASSLGDRGITGELFFGEGSRLTVL.

This clone showed up just once. V gene TRBV5-4 combines with J gene TRBJ1-4; no clear D gene. V lost 1 base to trimming and J lost 6 bases, with 16 bases between them. The CDR3 runs to 16 residues. Per the germline V gene, CDR1 is SGHNT and CDR2 is YYREEE (reference sequence). DNA for the CDR3: TGTGCCAGCAGCTTGAGTGGAAGAGGGCCCGATGAAAAACTGTTTTTT. Translation gives CASSLSGRGPDEKLFF.

The chain uses TRBV13 and TRBJ2-6; no reliable D call. The CDR3 covers 12 residues. Germline CDR1 is PRHDT and CDR2 is FYEKMQ (reference sequence). The V end lost 5 bases, the J end lost 11 bases, and 10 bases lay between the germline ends. CDR3 DNA: TGTGCCAGCAGCCGGAGACCGGACGTCCTGACTTTC. This codes for CASSRRPDVLTF.

This chain uses TRBV19 with TRBJ1-5; TRBD1 matches 7 bases. V was clipped by 7 bases and J by 4 bases; unmatched bases: 10. Per the germline V gene, CDR1 is LNHDA and CDR2 is SQIVND (reference sequence). The CDR3 is 15 residues long. The CDR3 DNA is TGTGCCAGTAACCAAGACAGGGTCCAAAATCAGCCCCAGCATTTT. The encoded protein is CASNQDRVQNQPQHF.

The chain couples TRBV5-1 to TRBJ2-5, with 11 positions matching TRBD2. CDR1 is SGHRS, CDR2 YFSETQ, per germline. The CDR3 has 17 amino acids. J lost 4 bases, V lost 4 bases, and 12 bases had no gene match. The DNA of the CDR3 is TGCGCCAGCAGCCAGAATCCCTTAGCGGGGGGGCCAGAGACCCAGTACTTC. Amino acids: CASSQNPLAGGPETQYF.

The V call is TRBV3-1 (or the pseudogene TRBV3-2), the J call TRBJ2-1; D is uncertain. The CDR3 is 17 residues long. V was pared by 2 bases and J by 3 bases, with 17 bases between. In germline, CDR1 is LGHDT, CDR2 YNNKEL (reference sequence). CDR3 amino acids: CASSQSYILTDYNEQFF. CDR3 nucleotide sequence: TGTGCCAGCAGCCAATCCTACATCCTGACTGACTACAATGAGCAGTTCTTC.

The chain couples TRBV21-1 to TRBJ1-2; TRBD1 reflects the table's D call only, with no check against the DNA. TRBV21-1 represents a pseudogene. The CDR3 is 18 residues long. CDR3 in DNA: TGTGCCAGCAGCAAAGGCAGGGGACAGGGAAGCTCGGTGGGAGGCTACACCTTC. It is translated as CASSKGRGQGSSVGGYTF.

The chain recombines TRBV2 with TRBJ1-6; 8 bases are a match to TRBD1. The CDR3 length is 16 residues. Germline CDR1 and CDR2: SNHLY and FYNNEI. The junction had 6 bases not matched to a gene; V was cut back by 5 bases and J by 3 bases. The CDR3 nucleotides are TGTGCCAGCAGTCCTCAGGGGGCGGGCTATAATTCACCCCTCCACTTT. Its translation is CASSPQGAGYNSPLHF.

The chain combines TRBV9 with TRBJ2-6; D remains unclear. V lost 4 bases to trimming and J lost 2 bases, with 13 bases between them. This CDR3 comprises 16 residues. Germline-derived CDR1 and CDR2 are SGDLS and YYNGEE. The CDR3 region is CASSPAGQTGANVLTF. CDR3 bases: TGTGCCAGCAGCCCCGCTGGTCAGACTGGGGCCAACGTCCTGACTTTC.

This chain joins TRBV29-1 and TRBJ2-2; 7 nucleotides align to TRBD1. J gave up 13 bases and V 2 bases, and 13 bases lay outside the gene matches. The CDR3 runs to 14 residues. CDR1 and CDR2 (germline): SQVTM, ANQGSEA. The DNA of the CDR3 is TGCAGCGTTGAATTGGTCACAGGGGCAAAAGGGCTGTTTTTT. Translated: CSVELVTGAKGLFF.

The V and J genes are TRBV5-8 and TRBJ1-5; tentative D call: TRBD1 (5 bases). CDR1 is SGHTS and CDR2 is YDEGEE in the germline V gene. This CDR3 comprises 14 residues. V dropped 2 bases and J dropped 9 bases, with 15 bases sitting between them. CDR3 bases: TGTGCCAGCAGCTTAGGGGCAGGGTTGGCGCCCCAGCATTTT. Translation gives CASSLGAGLAPQHF.

This sequence joins TRBV5-1 and TRBJ1-2; TRBD1 is a possible D gene (5 bases). V shed 4 bases and J shed 0 bases, with 13 bases lying between them. CDR3 length equals 15 residues. Germline V gives CDR1 SGHRS, CDR2 YFSETQ. The CDR3 loop reads CASSIGQTSNYGYTF. CDR3 nucleotides: TGCGCCAGCAGCATAGGACAAACGTCTAACTATGGCTACACCTTC.

This clone occurred a few times. The V gene is TRBV18, the J gene TRBJ1-5; D unresolved. The CDR3 sequence is 14 residues long. The ends were cut back, 2 bases at V and 2 bases at J, with 7 bases in the middle. CDR1 and CDR2 from the germline V gene are KGHSH and LQKENI. The CDR3 coding sequence is TGTGCCAGCTCACCAAGGCAGGGCAATCAGCCCCAGCATTTT. Protein: CASSPRQGNQPQHF. Variable domain in full (rest from reference TRBV18 and TRBJ1-5): NAGVMQNPRHLVRRRGQEARLRCSPMKGHSHVYWYRQLPEEGLKFMVYLQKENIIDESGMPKERFSAEFPKEGPSILRIQQVVRGDSAAYFCASSPRQGNQPQHFGDGTRLSIL.

The CDR3 reads CAWSHSGAKNYGYTF. In DNA, the CDR3 is TGTGCCTGGAGTCATTCAGGGGCAAAGAACTATGGCTACACCTTC. The gene calls are TRBV30 and TRBJ1-2; weak D call: TRBD1 (6 bases). The CDR3 loop spans 15 amino acids. The germline V and J ends were trimmed by 2 bases and 2 bases, with 15 bases remaining between them. Germline V gene sequence: CDR1 GTSNPN, CDR2 SVGIG (reference sequence).

V usage is TRBV11-3 and J usage is TRBJ1-2, with 7 bases matching TRBD1. Looked up from germline, CDR1 is SGHNT and CDR2 is YENEEA. The CDR3 has 17 residues. The V gene end was trimmed by 5 bases and the J gene end by 3 bases; junction bases not matched to a gene: 15. CDR3 sequence reads: CASSLSGRGALDYGYTF. DNA for the CDR3: TGTGCCAGCAGCCTGAGCGGCAGGGGGGCGCTTGACTATGGCTACACCTTC.

Here the CDR3 reads CASSTRQGVSYNEQFF. The CDR3 bases are TGCGCCAGCAGCACCCGACAGGGGGTCTCCTACAATGAGCAGTTCTTC. The chain has TRBV5-1 and TRBJ2-1, with 9 bases that match TRBD1. Germline V CDR1 and CDR2: SGHRS, YFSETQ. CDR3 length: 16 amino acids. Unmatched junction bases numbered 5, after V lost 4 bases and J lost 0 bases.

V gene TRBV10-3 combines with J gene TRBJ2-6; a weak D match, TRBD2 (5 bases). Between the trimmed V and J ends, which lost 2 bases and 12 bases, there was a span of 11 bases. In germline, CDR1 is ENHRY, CDR2 SYGVKD. CDR3 length: 13 residues. CDR3 nucleotides: TGTGCCATCAGTGAGAGTACGGGGTCCGTCCTGACTTTC. Translated: CAISESTGSVLTF.

The chain carries TRBV6-1 and TRBJ2-2; D remains ambiguous. Germline lookup yields CDR1 MNHNS and CDR2 SASEGT. This CDR3 region has 15 residues. V was trimmed by 1 base and J by 6 bases, leaving 12 bases between them. CDR3 sequence reads: CASSEEAGLSGELFF. CDR3 nucleotide sequence: TGTGCCAGCAGTGAAGAGGCAGGCCTGTCCGGGGAGCTGTTTTTT.

The chain links TRBV2 to TRBJ1-5, with D tentatively TRBD1 (6 bases). The CDR3 spans 14 residues. Germline CDR1 and CDR2: SNHLY and FYNNEI. V shed 7 bases and J shed 6 bases, with 16 bases lying between them. This CDR3 is CASNAQGSTQPQHF. DNA for the CDR3: TGTGCCAGCAACGCTCAGGGGAGTACTCAGCCCCAGCATTTT.

This chain joins TRBV10-3 and TRBJ1-4, with 9 positions matching TRBD1. This CDR3 has 16 residues. V shed 4 bases and J 6 bases; nucleotides not matched to a gene: 9. CDR1 ENHRY and CDR2 SYGVKD come from the germline V gene. CDR3 DNA: TGTGCCATCAGTGCAGGGTTGCGGACAGGGGATGAAAAACTGTTTTTT. Its translation: CAISAGLRTGDEKLFF.

The chain uses TRBV25-1 and TRBJ1-6; 7 bases are shared with TRBD1. The germline gives CDR1 MGHDK, CDR2 SYGVNS. The CDR3 runs 14 residues. J lost 5 bases, V lost 7 bases, and 5 bases had no gene match. CDR3 in DNA: TGTGCCAGCATAAGACAGGGAGATAATTCACCCCTCCACTTT. Translating gives CASIRQGDNSPLHF.

The chain has TRBV4-1 and TRBJ2-5, with a tentative D call TRBD1 (7 bases). The V gene lost 3 bases and the J gene lost 2 bases, with 13 bases spanning the gap. The germline V gene has CDR1 MGHRA and CDR2 YSYEKL. The CDR3 has 15 amino acids. CDR3 sequence: CASSQGGRGQETQYF. CDR3 in DNA: TGCGCCAGCAGCCAGGGGGGCAGGGGGCAAGAGACCCAGTACTTC.